A single sample gave rise to the 9 T cell receptor beta chains below, sequenced in a study of beta chain features in type 1 diabetes. The authors reverse transcribed all of the isolated RNA, so sequencing captured expressed TCRB transcripts. TCRdb's table, derived via immunoSEQ multiplex PCR, lists solely in-frame clones and lacks some. The sample includes about 320,000 clones, 14% of them seen just once. The source material was central memory CD4+ T cells from blood. These receptor sequences come from a man aged 25 to 40 in good health.

In this sample, this clone turned up a few times. The rearrangement joins TRBV19 to TRBJ2-3; D remains unclear. The CDR3 is 14 residues long. The germline CDR1 and CDR2 sequences are LNHDA and SQIVND (reference sequence). Trimming removed 1 base from V and 1 base from J, with 6 bases in between. CDR3 amino acids: CASSIGLRTDTQYF. For the CDR3, the DNA is TGTGCCAGTAGTATAGGGCTGCGCACAGATACGCAGTATTTT. Filled out from reference TRBV19 and TRBJ2-3, the complete variable domain reads DGGITQSPKYLFRKEGQNVTLSCEQNLNHDAMYWYRQDPGQGLRLIYYSQIVNDFQKGDIAEGYSVSREKKESFPLTVTSAQKNPTAFYLCASSIGLRTDTQYFGPGTRLTVL.

CDR3 in DNA: TGCAGCGCAGGGGGCCACAGAGAGACCCAGTACTTC. This codes for CSAGGHRETQYF. The chain joins TRBV29-1 to TRBJ2-5, with 8 bases fitting TRBD1. Germline values: CDR1 SQVTM, CDR2 ANQGSEA. CDR3 length: 12 amino acids. With 7 bases clipped from V and 4 bases from J, the junction kept 5 bases outside the gene matches.

This clone was seen only a few times. The chain couples TRBV6-6 to TRBJ1-5; the D gene is possibly TRBD1 (5 bases). Germline CDR1 reads MNHNY; CDR2 reads SVGAGI (reference sequence). This CDR3 has 14 residues. V shed 10 bases and J shed 5 bases, with 18 bases lying between them. CDR3 in DNA: TGTGCCACCTCTGGGGCAGGCCTTTATCAGCCCCAGCATTTT. The encoded protein is CATSGAGLYQPQHF.

This clone has a count of ten or more. This chain connects TRBV5-1 to TRBJ2-1; D is unclear. Trimming took 1 base from V and 3 from J, leaving 11 bases between them. Germline lookup yields CDR1 SGHRS and CDR2 YFSETQ. This CDR3 spans 15 amino acids. CDR3 DNA: TGCGCCAGCAGCTTGAATTCTGGTTACTACAATGAGCAGTTCTTC. Its translation: CASSLNSGYYNEQFF.

The chain carries TRBV7-3 and TRBJ2-1; D is unresolved. The germline V gene has CDR1 SGHTA and CDR2 FQGTGA. This CDR3 has 14 residues. The V and J ends lost 1 base and 9 bases respectively, with 13 bases between them. The CDR3 loop reads CASSLSAYPTEQFF. The CDR3 DNA reads TGTGCCAGCAGCTTAAGCGCCTACCCCACTGAGCAGTTCTTC.

This clone was seen a few times. V gene TRBV5-4 combines with J gene TRBJ2-3; 7 positions agree with TRBD2. CDR3 length equals 15 residues. V was clipped by 4 bases and J by 2 bases; unmatched bases: 7. Germline V gene sequence: CDR1 SGHNT, CDR2 YYREEE (reference sequence). The CDR3 DNA follows: TGTGCCAGCAGCCAGACCCGGGGGGACACAGATACGCAGTATTTT. It translates to CASSQTRGDTDTQYF.

The CDR3 DNA reads TGTGCCAGCGGGGACTGGGGATCGGAAGGCTACACCTTC. Encoded protein: CASGDWGSEGYTF. V usage is TRBV2 and J usage is TRBJ1-2; D may be TRBD1 (5 bases). Deletions cut 8 bases from V and 8 bases from J, with 18 bases between. The CDR3 totals 13 residues. CDR1 and CDR2 (germline): SNHLY, FYNNEI.

The gene calls are TRBV19 and TRBJ1-2, with TRBD1 identical over 7 bases. J was trimmed by 4 bases and V by 8 bases; bases with no gene match: 4. Germline V lookup: CDR1 LNHDA, CDR2 SQIVND (reference sequence). This CDR3 has 12 residues. The CDR3 DNA is TGTGCCAGTTGGACAGGACTCTATGGCTACACCTTC. This encodes CASWTGLYGYTF.

The chain uses TRBV7-2 and TRBJ2-3; D is unclear. This CDR3 is 13 amino acids long. V was cut by 4 bases and J by 1 base, with 6 bases left in between. Germline lookup yields CDR1 SGHTA and CDR2 FQGNSA. The CDR3 protein is CASSSLRTDTQYF. CDR3 coding DNA: TGTGCCAGCAGCTCTTTACGCACAGATACGCAGTATTTT.